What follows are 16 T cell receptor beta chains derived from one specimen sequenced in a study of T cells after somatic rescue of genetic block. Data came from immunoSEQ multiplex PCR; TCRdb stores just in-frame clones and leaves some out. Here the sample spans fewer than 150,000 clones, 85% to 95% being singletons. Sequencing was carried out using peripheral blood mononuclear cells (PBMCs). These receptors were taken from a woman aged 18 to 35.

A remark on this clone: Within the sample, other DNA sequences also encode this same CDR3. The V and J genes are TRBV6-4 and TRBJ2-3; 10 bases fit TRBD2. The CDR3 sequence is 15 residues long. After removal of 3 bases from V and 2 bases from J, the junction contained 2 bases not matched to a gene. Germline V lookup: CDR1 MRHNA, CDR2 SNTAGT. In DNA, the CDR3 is TGTGCCAGCAGTGAGAGCGGGGGGGCCACAGATACGCAGTATTTT. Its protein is CASSESGGATDTQYF.

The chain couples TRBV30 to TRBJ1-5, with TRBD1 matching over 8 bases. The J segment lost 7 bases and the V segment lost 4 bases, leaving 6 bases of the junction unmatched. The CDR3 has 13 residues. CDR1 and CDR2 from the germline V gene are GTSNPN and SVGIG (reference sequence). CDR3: CAWTTGDRQPQHF. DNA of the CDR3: TGTGCCTGGACGACAGGGGATCGGCAGCCCCAGCATTTT. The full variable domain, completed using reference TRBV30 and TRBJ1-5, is SQTIHQWPATLVQPVGSPLSLECTVEGTSNPNLYWYRQAAGRGLQLLFYSVGIGQISSEVPQNLSASRPQDRQFILSSKKLLLSDSGFYLCAWTTGDRQPQHFGDGTRLSIL.

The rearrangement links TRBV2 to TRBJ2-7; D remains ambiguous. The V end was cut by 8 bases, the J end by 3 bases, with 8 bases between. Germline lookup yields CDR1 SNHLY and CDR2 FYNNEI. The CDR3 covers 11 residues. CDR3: CASQDVYEQYF. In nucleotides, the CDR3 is TGTGCCAGCCAGGACGTCTACGAGCAGTACTTC.

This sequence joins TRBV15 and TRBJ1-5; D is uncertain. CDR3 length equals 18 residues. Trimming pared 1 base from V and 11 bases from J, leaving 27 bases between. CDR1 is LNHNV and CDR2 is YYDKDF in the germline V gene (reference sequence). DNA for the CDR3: TGTGCCACCAGCAGAGGCCCCCAGCCCGGGATCCCGAATCGATCCCAGCATTTT. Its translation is CATSRGPQPGIPNRSQHF.

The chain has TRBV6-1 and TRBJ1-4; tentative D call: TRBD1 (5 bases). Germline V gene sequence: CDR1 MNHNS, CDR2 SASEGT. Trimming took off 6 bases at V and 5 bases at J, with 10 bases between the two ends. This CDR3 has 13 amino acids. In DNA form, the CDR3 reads TGTGCCAGCAGCAGGGAAGGGAATGAAAAACTGTTTTTT. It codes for CASSREGNEKLFF.

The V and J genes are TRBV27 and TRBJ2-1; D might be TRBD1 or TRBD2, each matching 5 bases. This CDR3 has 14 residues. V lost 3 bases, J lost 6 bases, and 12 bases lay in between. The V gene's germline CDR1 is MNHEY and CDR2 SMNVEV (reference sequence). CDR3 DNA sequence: TGTGCCAGCAGTTTTGTGGGGGTTCCCAATGAGCAGTTCTTC. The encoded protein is CASSFVGVPNEQFF.

The CDR3 bases are TGTGCCAGCATAGAACAGGGTGGGGAAAAACTGTTTTTT. The encoded protein is CASIEQGGEKLFF. The chain employs TRBV28 and TRBJ1-4; TRBD1 might be the D (6 bases). The germline V gene encodes CDR1 MDHEN and CDR2 SYDVKM. The CDR3 is 13 amino acids. Trimming took 7 bases from V and 8 from J, leaving 14 bases between them. The whole variable domain, remainder taken from reference TRBV28 and TRBJ1-4, is DVKVTQSSRYLVKRTGEKVFLECVQDMDHENMFWYRQDPGLGLRLIYFSYDVKMKEKGDIPEGYSVSREKKERFSLILESASTNQTSMYLCASIEQGGEKLFFGSGTQLSVL.

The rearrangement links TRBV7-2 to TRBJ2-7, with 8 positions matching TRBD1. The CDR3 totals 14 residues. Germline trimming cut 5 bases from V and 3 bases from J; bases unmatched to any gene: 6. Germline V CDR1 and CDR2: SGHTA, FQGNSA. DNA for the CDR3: TGTGCCAGCAGCAGGACAGGGATTAGCTACGAGCAGTACTTC. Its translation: CASSRTGISYEQYF.

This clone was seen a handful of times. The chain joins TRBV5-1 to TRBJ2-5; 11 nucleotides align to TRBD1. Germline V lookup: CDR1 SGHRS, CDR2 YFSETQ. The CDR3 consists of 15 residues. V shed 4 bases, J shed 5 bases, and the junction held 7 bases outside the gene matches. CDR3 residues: CASSDRTGGKETQYF. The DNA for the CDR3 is TGCGCCAGCAGCGACAGGACAGGGGGCAAGGAGACCCAGTACTTC.

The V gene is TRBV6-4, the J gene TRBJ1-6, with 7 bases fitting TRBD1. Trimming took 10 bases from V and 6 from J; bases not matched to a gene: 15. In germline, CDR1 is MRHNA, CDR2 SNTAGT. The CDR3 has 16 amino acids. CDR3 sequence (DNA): TGTGCCACCCATCCCACAGGGGCAAGGAGTAATTCACCCCTCCACTTT. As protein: CATHPTGARSNSPLHF.

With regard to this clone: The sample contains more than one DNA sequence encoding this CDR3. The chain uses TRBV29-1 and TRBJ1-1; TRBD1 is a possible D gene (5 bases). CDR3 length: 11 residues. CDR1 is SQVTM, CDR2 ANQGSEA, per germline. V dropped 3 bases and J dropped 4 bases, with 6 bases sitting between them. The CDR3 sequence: CSVEGGTEAFF. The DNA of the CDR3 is TGCAGCGTTGAGGGGGGCACTGAAGCTTTCTTT.

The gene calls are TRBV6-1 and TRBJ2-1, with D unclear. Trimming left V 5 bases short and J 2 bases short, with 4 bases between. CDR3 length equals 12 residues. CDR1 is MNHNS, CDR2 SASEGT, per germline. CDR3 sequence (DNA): TGTGCCAGCAGTCAAACCTACAATGAGCAGTTCTTC. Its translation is CASSQTYNEQFF.

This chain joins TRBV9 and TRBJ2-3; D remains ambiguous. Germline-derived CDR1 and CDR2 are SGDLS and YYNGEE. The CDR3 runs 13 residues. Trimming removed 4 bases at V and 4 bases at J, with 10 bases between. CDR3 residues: CASSLRRADTQYF. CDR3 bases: TGTGCCAGCAGCCTCCGACGAGCAGATACGCAGTATTTT.

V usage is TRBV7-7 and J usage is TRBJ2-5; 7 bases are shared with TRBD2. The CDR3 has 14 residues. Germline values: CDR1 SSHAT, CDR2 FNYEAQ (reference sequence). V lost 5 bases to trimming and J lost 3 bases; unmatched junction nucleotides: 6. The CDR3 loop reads CASSASGRKETQYF. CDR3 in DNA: TGTGCCAGCAGCGCCTCCGGGAGGAAAGAGACCCAGTACTTC. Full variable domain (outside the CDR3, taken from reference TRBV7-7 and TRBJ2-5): GAGVSQSPRYKVTKRGQDVTLRCDPISSHATLYWYQQALGQGPEFLTYFNYEAQPDKSGLPSDRFSAERPEGSISTLTIQRTEQRDSAMYRCASSASGRKETQYFGPGTRLLVL.

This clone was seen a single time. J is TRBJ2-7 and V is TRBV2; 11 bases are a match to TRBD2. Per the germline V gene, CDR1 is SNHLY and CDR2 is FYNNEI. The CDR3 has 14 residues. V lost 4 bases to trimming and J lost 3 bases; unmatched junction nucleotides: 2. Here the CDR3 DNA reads TGTGCCAGCAGTGGGGGGACTAGCGGCTACGAGCAGTACTTC. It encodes CASSGGTSGYEQYF.

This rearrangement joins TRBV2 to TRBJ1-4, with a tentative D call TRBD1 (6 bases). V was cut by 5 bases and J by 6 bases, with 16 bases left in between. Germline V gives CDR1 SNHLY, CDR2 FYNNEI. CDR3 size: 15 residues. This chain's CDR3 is CASSRQEPVDEKLFF. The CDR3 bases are TGTGCCAGCAGTCGACAGGAGCCGGTGGATGAAAAACTGTTTTTT.